These 19 T cell receptor beta chains share one sample of origin, sequenced in a study of T cell responses to AZD1222 COVID-19 vaccine. Only in-frame clones appear in the TCRdb table, and some are missing; sequencing was by immunoSEQ multiplex PCR. This table has over 130,000 clones, around 94% appearing once. This specimen was peripheral blood, taken on day 0 of AZD1222 vaccination. The receptors derive from an adult in good health.

This chain connects TRBV5-1 to TRBJ2-3, with a tentative D call TRBD1 (5 bases). V lost 1 base and J 6 bases, leaving 12 bases between the germline ends. This CDR3 has 14 amino acids. Germline CDR1 SGHRS, CDR2 YFSETQ. CDR3 protein: CASSLWTRVDTQYF. For the CDR3, the DNA is TGCGCCAGCAGCTTGTGGACCAGGGTGGATACGCAGTATTTT.

V gene TRBV7-9 combines with J gene TRBJ2-7; 8 bases agree with TRBD1. Looked up from germline, CDR1 is SEHNR and CDR2 is FQNEAQ (reference sequence). The CDR3 is 14 residues long. The ends lost 4 bases at V and 5 bases at J; junction bases unmatched: 7. In DNA, the CDR3 is TGTGCCAGCAGCTCATCCGGACAGGGCCACGAGCAGTACGTC. Its translation: CASSSSGQGHEQYV.

The rearrangement uses TRBV18 and TRBJ1-2, with TRBD1 matching over 9 bases. This CDR3 comprises 13 residues. The germline V gene encodes CDR1 KGHSH and CDR2 LQKENI. J lost 4 bases, V lost 6 bases, and 3 bases had no gene match. The CDR3 DNA reads as TGTGCCAGCTCGCAGGACAGGGGCTATGGCTACACCTTC. It is translated as CASSQDRGYGYTF.

The rearrangement links TRBV19 to TRBJ1-2, with D possibly being TRBD1 (6 bases). Trimming took 7 bases from V and 6 from J, leaving 12 bases between them. The CDR3 extends over 12 amino acids. Germline V gene sequence: CDR1 LNHDA, CDR2 SQIVND (reference sequence). CDR3 sequence: CASKQGFNGYTF. The CDR3 DNA is TGTGCCAGTAAACAGGGTTTTAATGGCTACACCTTC.

This clone was picked up many times. The chain employs TRBV13 and TRBJ2-7; possibly TRBD1 or TRBD2 for D (5 bases each). Per germline, CDR1 PRHDT and CDR2 FYEKMQ (reference sequence). Trimming removed 5 bases from V and 2 bases from J, with 13 bases in between. The CDR3 is made up of 14 amino acids. Here the CDR3 DNA reads TGTGCCAGCAGCCTGGGGGACGGAACCTACGAGCAGTACGTC. As protein: CASSLGDGTYEQYV.

CDR3 in amino acids: CASSQGPGLRSGANVLTF. The CDR3 DNA reads TGCGCCAGCAGCCAAGGCCCCGGACTTCGCTCTGGGGCCAACGTCCTGACTTTC. The chain employs TRBV4-1 and TRBJ2-6, with a possible D match to TRBD2 (5 bases). Germline V gene data show CDR1 as MGHRA and CDR2 as YSYEKL. With 1 base removed from V and 0 bases from J, the gap between germline ends came to 13 bases. The CDR3 runs 18 residues.

The J gene is TRBJ2-1, the V gene TRBV29-1, with D perhaps TRBD1 (5 bases). The germline V gene encodes CDR1 SQVTM and CDR2 ANQGSEA. Trimming stripped 3 bases from V and 4 bases from J, with 10 bases between. The length of the CDR3 is 13 residues. CDR3 DNA sequence: TGCAGCGTTGACTTGGGGCTTTACAATGAGCAGTTCTTC. Its protein is CSVDLGLYNEQFF.

V and J are TRBV12-3 or TRBV12-4 and TRBJ2-7, with TRBD1 identical over 8 bases. Trimming removed 5 bases from V and 4 bases from J; junction bases left unmatched: 4. The CDR3 extends over 13 amino acids. The CDR3 sequence is CASSPGQGYEQYV. The DNA of the CDR3 is TGTGCCAGCAGTCCAGGACAGGGATACGAGCAGTACGTC.

This rearrangement joins TRBV20-1 to TRBJ1-2; 10 bases agree with TRBD1. The V gene's germline CDR1 is DFQATT and CDR2 SNEGSKA (reference sequence). This CDR3 spans 11 amino acids. The ends lost 6 bases at V and 8 bases at J; junction bases unmatched: 3. The CDR3 protein is CSAGTGVGYTF. The DNA for the CDR3 is TGCAGTGCCGGGACAGGGGTGGGCTACACCTTC.

The gene calls are TRBV10-3 and TRBJ1-5, with TRBD1 matching 8 bases. This CDR3 has 17 amino acids. J lost 5 bases, V lost 5 bases, and 14 bases had no gene match. The germline CDR1 and CDR2 sequences are ENHRY and SYGVKD. The CDR3 sequence is CAISHGPGQVADQPQHF. CDR3 in DNA: TGTGCCATCAGTCACGGACCGGGACAGGTCGCGGATCAGCCCCAGCATTTT.

The chain couples TRBV5-1 to TRBJ2-1; 7 bases match TRBD2. The CDR3 length is 12 residues. V shed 5 bases and J 7 bases; nucleotides not matched to a gene: 3. Germline V gives CDR1 SGHRS, CDR2 YFSETQ. The CDR3 DNA reads as TGCGCCAGCAGTGCGGGAGAAAATGAGCAGTTCTTC. Its translation: CASSAGENEQFF.

The rearrangement uses TRBV12-3 or TRBV12-4 and TRBJ2-7; D gene unclear. The CDR3 is made up of 11 amino acids. Trimming shortened V by 5 bases and J by 4 bases, and 6 bases separated the two germline ends. In DNA form, the CDR3 reads TGTGCCAGCAGTGTCGGGTACGAGCAGTACGTC. Translated, it gives CASSVGYEQYV.

V is TRBV29-1 and J is TRBJ2-3, with D maybe TRBD1 (5 bases). The V end lost 3 bases, the J end lost 9 bases, and 16 bases lay between the germline ends. This CDR3 contains 13 residues. Per the germline V gene, CDR1 is SQVTM and CDR2 is ANQGSEA. The CDR3 sequence is CSVDQAAQVTQYF. CDR3 in DNA: TGCAGCGTTGACCAGGCCGCACAGGTCACGCAGTATTTT.

A single count supports this clone. This CDR3 reads CASSRGGSYEQYV. CDR3 bases: TGTGCCAGCAGTCGGGGGGGCTCCTACGAGCAGTACGTC. This chain joins TRBV6-6 and TRBJ2-7, with TRBD2 matching over 8 bases. With V trimmed by 5 bases and J by 0 bases, 0 bases remained unmatched. Germline-derived CDR1 and CDR2 are MNHNY and SVGAGI (reference sequence). This CDR3 has 13 residues.

The rearrangement uses TRBV4-3 and TRBJ1-5; D is ambiguous. Trimming took off 9 bases at V and 7 bases at J, with 10 bases between the two ends. This CDR3 comprises 11 residues. Germline-derived CDR1 and CDR2 are LGHNA and YSLEER. The CDR3 here is CARTGWQPQHF. The CDR3 DNA sequence: TGCGCCAGGACCGGTTGGCAGCCCCAGCATTTT.

The V call is TRBV6-2 or TRBV6-3, the J call TRBJ2-2; TRBD2 matches at 12 bases. V shed 4 bases and J 1 base; nucleotides not matched to a gene: 10. There are 19 residues in the CDR3. Germline lookup yields CDR1 MNHEY and CDR2 SVGEGT. The CDR3 coding sequence is TGTGCCAGCAGTTCGACCGCCGGACTAGCGGGGAAGAACACCGGGGAGCTGTTTTTT. This gives the protein CASSSTAGLAGKNTGELFF.

This chain uses TRBV4-1 with TRBJ2-1; the match to TRBD2 covers 15 bases. CDR1 is MGHRA and CDR2 is YSYEKL in the germline V gene. This CDR3 comprises 18 residues. Losses at the gene ends were 6 bases for V and 0 bases for J; bases not matched to a gene: 6. CDR3 in DNA: TGCGCCAGCAGGGGACTAGCGGGGGGTCCCCTCTCCTACAATGAGCAGTTCTTC. As protein: CASRGLAGGPLSYNEQFF.

The chain is built from TRBV4-1 and TRBJ1-5; D perhaps matches TRBD1 (6 bases). The CDR3 totals 16 residues. Per the germline V gene, CDR1 is MGHRA and CDR2 is YSYEKL. With 2 bases removed from V and 11 bases from J, the gap between germline ends came to 22 bases. The CDR3 protein is CASSQMGSQGRVTQHF. CDR3 nucleotides: TGCGCCAGCAGCCAAATGGGATCGCAGGGGCGGGTGACCCAGCATTTT.

The V call is TRBV5-6, the J call TRBJ1-2; 7 bases are shared with TRBD1. V lost 0 bases to trimming and J lost 5 bases; unmatched junction nucleotides: 13. This CDR3 region has 17 residues. The germline gives CDR1 SGHDT, CDR2 YYEEEE. CDR3 nucleotides: TGTGCCAGCAGCTTGGCCGTCGTTGGGACAGAAGATTATGGCTACACCTTC. Translating gives CASSLAVVGTEDYGYTF.